One and the same sample provided the 16 T cell receptor beta chains below, sequenced in a study of PD-L1 blockade in urothelial cancer. Sequenced by immunoSEQ multiplex PCR; TCRdb stores in-frame clones only, minus some. The top ten clones hold over 8.5% of a sample with about 48,000 clones, more than 80% of them seen once. Regarding time point: peripheral blood 6 weeks after treatment start. Sequences were derived from PBMCs, sampled around atezolizumab (anti-PD-L1) treatment. All receptors derive from a man aged 65 to 79 with urothelial cancer.

The rearrangement joins TRBV6-6 to TRBJ2-2; TRBD2 is a possible D gene (6 bases). CDR3 size: 16 residues. The germline CDR1 and CDR2 sequences are MNHNY and SVGAGI (reference sequence). The germline V and J ends were trimmed by 1 base and 4 bases, with 13 bases remaining between them. CDR3 in amino acids: CASSYWGERSTGELFF. CDR3 nucleotide sequence: TGTGCCAGCAGTTACTGGGGGGAGAGGAGCACCGGGGAGCTGTTTTTT.

The rearrangement joins TRBV5-1 to TRBJ2-5; D is perhaps TRBD2 (5 bases). The CDR3 length is 15 residues. Trimming left V 1 base short and J 4 bases short, with 14 bases between. Germline CDR1 is SGHRS and CDR2 is YFSETQ. CDR3 nucleotide sequence: TGCGCCAGCAGCTTGCTCTTTCCGGGAACAGAGACCCAGTACTTC. Its protein product is CASSLLFPGTETQYF.

This clone was counted a few times. The CDR3 region has the DNA TGTGCCAGCAGCCTACCGGGACAGGGGTTCTATGGCTACACCTTC. This codes for CASSLPGQGFYGYTF. The chain combines TRBV5-6 with TRBJ1-2, with 10 bases lining up with TRBD1. The germline V gene encodes CDR1 SGHDT and CDR2 YYEEEE. The V gene end was trimmed by 4 bases and the J gene end by 4 bases; junction bases not matched to a gene: 7. The CDR3 is 15 residues long.

The chain carries TRBV5-5 and TRBJ2-2, with D tentatively TRBD1 (6 bases). The CDR3 covers 16 residues. V was clipped by 2 bases and J by 0 bases, with 11 bases between them. The germline V gene has CDR1 SGHKS and CDR2 YYEKEE (reference sequence). DNA of the CDR3: TGTGCCAGCAGCTTCTACAGGGTAGCGAACACCGGGGAGCTGTTTTTT. Its translation is CASSFYRVANTGELFF.

In its sample, this clone was seen a few times. The gene calls are TRBV5-5 and TRBJ1-2; D possibly corresponds to TRBD1 (6 bases). From germline, CDR1 is SGHKS and CDR2 YYEKEE (reference sequence). This CDR3 has 13 amino acids. V dropped 0 bases and J dropped 6 bases, with 9 bases sitting between them. The CDR3 nucleotides read TGTGCCAGCAGCTTGGAGACAGGCGATGGCTACACCTTC. Translating it yields CASSLETGDGYTF.

CDR3: CASSLYGTSGYNEQFF. CDR3 nucleotide sequence: TGTGCCAGCAGCCTATACGGGACTAGCGGGTACAATGAGCAGTTCTTC. The chain is built from TRBV11-3 and TRBJ2-1; TRBD2 matches 12 bases. Germline V gives CDR1 SGHNT, CDR2 YENEEA. V was clipped by 5 bases and J by 4 bases; unmatched bases: 6. The CDR3 covers 16 residues.

The chain employs TRBV27 and TRBJ2-2; the match to TRBD1 covers 8 bases. Germline CDR1 is MNHEY and CDR2 is SMNVEV (reference sequence). The V segment lost 3 bases and the J segment 4 bases; nucleotides outside the gene matches: 7. This CDR3 is built from 16 residues. This CDR3 reads CASSLGGQGSTGELFF. As DNA, the CDR3 is TGTGCCAGCAGTTTGGGTGGACAGGGTAGCACCGGGGAGCTGTTTTTT.

The rearrangement links TRBV19 to TRBJ2-2, with D possibly being TRBD1 (5 bases). The CDR3 extends over 16 amino acids. Trimming cost V 1 base and J 4 bases, with 13 bases left between them. Germline V lookup: CDR1 LNHDA, CDR2 SQIVND (reference sequence). The CDR3 reads CASSIVRGFGTGELFF. CDR3 DNA sequence: TGTGCCAGTAGTATAGTTAGGGGATTCGGCACCGGGGAGCTGTTTTTT.

The rearrangement joins TRBV30 to TRBJ2-2; 9 nucleotides line up with TRBD1. V lost 3 bases, J lost 5 bases, and 10 bases stayed unmatched. The CDR3 consists of 16 residues. Per the germline V gene, CDR1 is GTSNPN and CDR2 is SVGIG (reference sequence). The CDR3 spells CAWRELGQGDTGELFF. The CDR3 bases are TGTGCCTGGAGGGAGTTGGGACAGGGTGATACCGGGGAGCTGTTTTTT. The entire variable domain, with the rest obtained from reference TRBV30 and TRBJ2-2, is as follows: SQTIHQWPATLVQPVGSPLSLECTVEGTSNPNLYWYRQAAGRGLQLLFYSVGIGQISSEVPQNLSASRPQDRQFILSSKKLLLSDSGFYLCAWRELGQGDTGELFFGEGSRLTVL.

The chain employs TRBV6-5 and TRBJ1-4, with a possible D match to TRBD1 (5 bases). CDR1 is MNHEY, CDR2 SVGAGI, per germline. V was pared by 0 bases and J by 7 bases, with 9 bases between. The CDR3 length is 14 residues. Here the CDR3 reads CASSYSQGAEKLFF. The CDR3 DNA reads as TGTGCCAGCAGTTACTCGCAGGGCGCTGAAAAACTGTTTTTT.

This chain connects TRBV7-9 to TRBJ2-7, with 7 bases fitting TRBD1. Per germline, CDR1 SEHNR and CDR2 FQNEAQ (reference sequence). The CDR3 has 13 amino acids. The ends lost 8 bases at V and 4 bases at J; junction bases unmatched: 8. The CDR3 DNA is TGTGCCAGCGGTTCCCAGGGGGTTTACGAGCAGTACTTC. Encoded protein: CASGSQGVYEQYF.

This clone was counted a few times. This chain connects TRBV5-4 to TRBJ2-7; tentatively, D is TRBD2 (5 bases). The V gene lost 5 bases and the J gene lost 1 base, with 13 bases spanning the gap. CDR3 length equals 14 residues. Germline values: CDR1 SGHNT, CDR2 YYREEE (reference sequence). CDR3 DNA sequence: TGTGCCAGCAGAGGTTCGGGCGGGTCCTACGAGCAGTACTTC. Translation gives CASRGSGGSYEQYF.

This clone was counted once. The chain combines TRBV2 with TRBJ2-7; maybe TRBD1 (7 bases). Germline V lookup: CDR1 SNHLY, CDR2 FYNNEI. The CDR3 spans 15 residues. Trimming shortened V by 1 base and J by 3 bases, and 13 bases separated the two germline ends. Here the CDR3 reads CASSEGRGRFYEQYF. The CDR3 DNA reads as TGTGCCAGCAGTGAAGGGAGGGGGCGGTTCTACGAGCAGTACTTC.

V and J are TRBV5-1 and TRBJ2-7; TRBD1 matches at 11 bases. V shed 0 bases and J 2 bases; nucleotides not matched to a gene: 1. In germline, CDR1 is SGHRS, CDR2 YFSETQ. The length of the CDR3 is 15 residues. The CDR3 loop is CASSLEGQGAYEQYF. In DNA form, the CDR3 reads TGCGCCAGCAGCTTGGAGGGACAGGGGGCCTACGAGCAGTACTTC. Based on the CDR3 plus reference TRBV5-1 and TRBJ2-7, the full variable domain is KAGVTQTPRYLIKTRGQQVTLSCSPISGHRSVSWYQQTPGQGLQFLFEYFSETQRNKGNFPGRFSGRQFSNSRSEMNVSTLELGDSALYLCASSLEGQGAYEQYFGPGTRLTVT.

This clone was seen more than once but under ten times. The chain carries TRBV28 and TRBJ2-3; TRBD1 matches 7 bases. Germline V CDR1 and CDR2: MDHEN, SYDVKM. The CDR3 extends over 14 amino acids. V was pared by 10 bases and J by 0 bases, with 7 bases of the junction left unmatched. This chain's CDR3 is CATYRGASTDTQYF. In DNA, the CDR3 is TGTGCCACCTACAGGGGCGCTAGCACAGATACGCAGTATTTT. The full variable domain, rest sourced from reference TRBV28 and TRBJ2-3, is DVKVTQSSRYLVKRTGEKVFLECVQDMDHENMFWYRQDPGLGLRLIYFSYDVKMKEKGDIPEGYSVSREKKERFSLILESASTNQTSMYLCATYRGASTDTQYFGPGTRLTVL.

This chain uses TRBV6-1 with TRBJ2-1, with a tentative D call TRBD2 (6 bases). The CDR3 loop spans 14 amino acids. V lost 0 bases and J 7 bases, leaving 10 bases between the germline ends. Germline values: CDR1 MNHNS, CDR2 SASEGT. The CDR3 coding sequence is TGTGCCAGCAGTGAAGCCAGACTAGTGAATGAGCAGTTCTTC. It yields the protein CASSEARLVNEQFF.